This T cell receptor beta chain was profiled in a study of T cell responses to AZD1222 COVID-19 vaccine. Study-level results: Clonal diversity was possibly underestimated, and white British individuals and females predominated among donors. Distributed over spike, vaccine-associated CD4 TCRs predominated at 160-218 and 743-854. Only after the peak T cell response were repertoires sampled.

Second-dose recipients at about 4 or about 12 weeks were treated as one pooled group. The germline V gene has CDR1 MNHEY and CDR2 SVGAGI. This CDR3 has 12 residues. V lost 6 bases, J lost 8 bases, and 11 bases lay in between. Of note for this clone: Its antigen is undetermined.

Measured with immunoSEQ multiplex PCR; TCRdb has only the in-frame clones, and not every one. The sample comprises 40,000 to 55,000 clones, approximately 86% of which are singletons, and 6.5% to 8.5% rests with the top ten. The sample consisted of peripheral blood, taken 28 days after the second AZD1222 dose. This receptor was identified in an adult who received the AZD1222 COVID-19 vaccine. This chain uses TRBV6-5 with TRBJ1-3; possible D gene TRBD1, 5 bases. CDR3 nucleotide sequence: TGTGCCAGCAGGGAGGGGAGCGACACCATATATTTT. As protein: CASREGSDTIYF.